This T cell receptor (beta chain) was obtained from a study of blood T cell repertoires in COVID-19. Across the whole study: Researchers got acute and convalescent COVID-19 samples from the United States, Italy and Spain. Sample material is recorded as cDNA or gDNA derived from T cells, B-cell-depleted T cells, or PBMCs.

Cohorts were determined from participant-reported clinical history. Each recovered donor of Cohort 3 presented with two negative PCRs, clearance, or symptom resolution. Sequencing used immunoSEQ multiplex PCR; TCRdb keeps in-frame clones, though not all of them. The sample consists of about 150,000 clones, about nine tenths of them appearing once. The CDR3 extends over 13 amino acids. Germline V CDR1 and CDR2: LNHDA, SQIVND (reference sequence). Trimming took off 4 bases at V and 6 bases at J, with 10 bases between the two ends. This chain connects TRBV19 to TRBJ1-5; D possibly corresponds to TRBD1 (6 bases). Material for sequencing was PBMCs or T cells enriched from blood (not recorded which). This clonotype was obtained from a man in his forties or fifties who had recovered from COVID-19. The CDR3 reads CASSNRVSQPQHF. The CDR3 DNA reads TGTGCCAGTAGTAACAGGGTAAGTCAGCCCCAGCATTTT.